This entry describes one TCR beta chain. The data stem from a study of shared clonotypes between healthy human individuals. This CDR3 region has 12 residues. CDR1 and CDR2 (germline): SGHRS, YFSETQ. The V end lost 3 bases, the J end lost 7 bases, and 8 bases lay between the germline ends. Subsets obtained from CD4+ cells comprised CD45RA+ naive and CD45RA-negative memory cells. Assay: immunoSEQ multiplex PCR; the TCRdb copy retains only in-frame clones and omits some. This sample yields hundreds of thousands of clones, of which about 74% are seen a single time; about 1.8% belongs to the top ten. This TCR derives from a woman under 40 in good health. The specimen was memory CD4+ T cells sorted from blood. Subset: CD45RA-negative fraction. The chain joins TRBV5-1 to TRBJ2-1; D is undetermined. The CDR3 nucleotides are TGCGCCAGCAGCTCAAGACTGAATGAGCAGTTCTTC. Protein sequence: CASSSRLNEQFF.